This T cell receptor beta chain is drawn from a study of T cells after yellow fever vaccination. Study background: Fractions containing few cells were prepared with SMART-Seq v4 Ultra Low Input. The study, taken as a whole, reports: One caveat is that FACS-sorted repertoires could contain abundant clonotypes contaminating from the bulk population.

This clonotype came up a few times. What it recognizes is unknown. Production of TCR cDNA was by 5'RACE template switching, which also added a universal primer site and UMIs. MiXCR, run by TCRdb on the 5' RACE reads, gives a single entry per CDR3 protein. This table holds more than 300,000 distinct CDR3 sequences, about 6.9% found once. Germline V gene sequence: CDR1 SGHTA, CDR2 FQGNSA. V shed 0 bases, J shed 2 bases, and the junction held 0 bases outside the gene matches. This CDR3 spans 15 amino acids. Specimen: PBMCs, collected more than 40 days after the first yellow fever vaccination. This clonotype was sampled from a man aged 18-30 years who received the YFV17D yellow fever vaccine. This chain uses TRBV7-2 with TRBJ2-7; 11 positions match TRBD2. The CDR3 sequence: CASSLASGGAYEQYV. As DNA, the CDR3 is TGTGCCAGCAGCTTAGCTAGCGGGGGGGCCTACGAGCAGTACGTC.